These 23 T cell receptor beta chains came from one sample sequenced in a study of T cells in Graves' hyperthyroidism and ophthalmopathy. TCR beta CDR3 region amplification was performed from RNA transcripts. HTBI primers were the set used in a first-round RT-PCR of the TCR CDR3. TCRdb redid the calling of the multiplex PCR reads with MiXCR, one entry per CDR3 protein. The profile shows around 340,000 distinct CDR3 sequences, 15% to 20% of them singletons. Sample: blood. The source of these receptors is a woman between 35 and 50 years old with Graves' ophthalmopathy.

This clonotype was detected ten times or more. This rearrangement joins TRBV28 to TRBJ2-7, with D possibly matching TRBD1 (5 bases). CDR3 length: 13 residues. V was pared by 5 bases and J by 0 bases, with 8 bases between. Germline V gene data show CDR1 as MDHEN and CDR2 as SYDVKM. CDR3 protein: CASSIDSSYEQYF. The CDR3 coding sequence is TGTGCCAGCAGTATTGACAGCTCCTACGAGCAGTACTTC.

This clonotype was recorded at least ten times. V gene TRBV6-5 combines with J gene TRBJ1-1; 9 bases agree with TRBD1. The CDR3 extends over 19 amino acids. Trimming at V came to 4 bases and at J to 1 base, leaving 16 bases not matched to a gene. In germline, CDR1 is MNHEY, CDR2 SVGAGI. CDR3: CASSSPPGGQGGRNTEAFF. The CDR3 coding sequence is TGTGCCAGCAGTTCCCCCCCCGGGGGACAGGGAGGGCGGAACACTGAAGCTTTCTTT.

This clonotype has at least ten counts. The chain links TRBV5-1 to TRBJ2-2; 7 bases line up with TRBD2. CDR1 SGHRS and CDR2 YFSETQ come from the germline V gene. The CDR3 runs 15 residues. The J segment lost 4 bases and the V segment lost 3 bases, leaving 6 bases of the junction unmatched. This chain's CDR3 is CASSSVTGGTGELFF. Here the CDR3 DNA reads TGCGCCAGCAGCTCCGTAACGGGAGGCACCGGGGAGCTGTTTTTT.

This clonotype was counted ten times or more. The chain recombines TRBV5-1 with TRBJ1-1; TRBD1 is a possible D gene (6 bases). Germline CDR1 reads SGHRS; CDR2 reads YFSETQ. Trimming removed 5 bases at V and 1 base at J, with 12 bases between. The CDR3 has 14 residues. Here the CDR3 DNA reads TGCGCCAGCAGACGACAGGTAGAGAACACTGAAGCTTTCTTT. Amino acids: CASRRQVENTEAFF.

This clonotype was found many times. The rearrangement links TRBV15 to TRBJ1-1, with 7 bases that match TRBD1. Germline V gene data show CDR1 as LNHNV and CDR2 as YYDKDF (reference sequence). Trimming removed 1 base from V and 8 bases from J; junction bases left unmatched: 4. This CDR3 spans 13 amino acids. This CDR3 is CATSRVRGLEAFF. DNA for the CDR3: TGTGCCACCAGCAGAGTAAGGGGGCTGGAAGCTTTCTTT.

This clonotype occurred many times. This chain links TRBV30 with TRBJ2-7; the match to TRBD2 covers 7 bases. The CDR3 consists of 11 residues. CDR1 is GTSNPN, CDR2 SVGIG, per germline (reference sequence). V shed 8 bases and J 2 bases; nucleotides not matched to a gene: 3. The DNA for the CDR3 is TGTGCCGGCGGGGGAGCCTACGAGCAGTACTTC. It specifies CAGGGAYEQYF.

This clonotype was recorded at least ten times. The chain joins TRBV10-2 to TRBJ2-7; D ambiguous. V was pared by 1 base and J by 3 bases, with 4 bases between. CDR1 and CDR2 from the germline V gene are WSHSY and SAAADI. The CDR3 covers 12 residues. Written as DNA, the CDR3 is TGCGCCAGCAGTGAGTACGACTACGAGCAGTACTTC. Its translation is CASSEYDYEQYF.

This clonotype was seen many times. V usage is TRBV7-2 and J usage is TRBJ2-2; 7 nucleotides match TRBD2. Germline V gene sequence: CDR1 SGHTA, CDR2 FQGNSA. This CDR3 is 15 amino acids long. Germline trimming cut 7 bases from V and 4 bases from J; bases unmatched to any gene: 9. The CDR3: CASTQTGGSTGELFF. CDR3 coding DNA: TGTGCCAGCACCCAGACGGGCGGGAGCACCGGGGAGCTGTTTTTT.

This clonotype has at least ten counts. J is TRBJ2-7 and V is TRBV7-2, with unresolved D. In germline, CDR1 is SGHTA, CDR2 FQGNSA. The V gene lost 5 bases and the J gene lost 1 base, with 6 bases spanning the gap. The CDR3 totals 12 residues. CDR3 residues: CASSESSYEQYF. The CDR3, as DNA: TGTGCCAGCAGCGAGAGTTCCTACGAGCAGTACTTC.

This clonotype was seen many times. The chain recombines TRBV6-4 with TRBJ1-6; 10 positions agree with TRBD1. The J segment lost 10 bases and the V segment lost 5 bases, leaving 5 bases of the junction unmatched. The length of the CDR3 is 14 residues. Germline CDR1 reads MRHNA; CDR2 reads SNTAGT. As DNA, the CDR3 is TGTGCCAGCAGTCCGAGACAGGGGGCCTCACCCCTCCACTTT. This gives the protein CASSPRQGASPLHF.

Many counts were recorded for this clonotype. This chain connects TRBV19 to TRBJ1-5; a possible D gene is TRBD1 (5 bases). Per germline, CDR1 LNHDA and CDR2 SQIVND (reference sequence). V was clipped by 4 bases and J by 1 base, with 14 bases between them. The CDR3 has 16 amino acids. The CDR3 here is CASSTSAGTSNQPQHF. The CDR3 DNA reads TGTGCCAGTAGTACGTCAGCAGGGACGAGCAATCAGCCCCAGCATTTT.

This clonotype has a count of ten or more. The chain carries TRBV12-3 or TRBV12-4 and TRBJ1-3, with D unresolved. CDR3 length: 18 residues. Trimming took off 3 bases at V and 2 bases at J, with 20 bases between the two ends. This chain's CDR3 is CASSFSPDEQAAGNTIYF. CDR3 in DNA: TGTGCCAGCAGTTTCTCCCCTGACGAGCAGGCGGCTGGAAACACCATATATTTT.

This clonotype has a count of ten or more. The chain employs TRBV6-1 and TRBJ2-5; TRBD2 matches 7 bases. The CDR3 length is 12 residues. Germline values: CDR1 MNHNS, CDR2 SASEGT. The ends lost 8 bases at V and 5 bases at J; junction bases unmatched: 5. CDR3 nucleotide sequence: TGTGCCAGCCAGCGGGACGGCGAGACCCAGTACTTC. This sequence encodes CASQRDGETQYF.

As for this clonotype: A junction boundary mismatches the germline segment, possibly from a read error. The CDR3 region is CASELLGGGTEACF. The CDR3, as DNA: TGTGCCAGCGAATTACTGGGGGGCGGCACTGAAGCTTGCTTT. The chain joins TRBV28 to TRBJ1-1; possibly TRBD1 for D (6 bases). CDR3 length: 14 residues. Germline CDR1 reads MDHEN; CDR2 reads SYDVKM.

Many counts were recorded for this clonotype. CDR3 residues: CASSYERTALNTEAFF. CDR3 nucleotide sequence: TGTGCCAGCAGTTACGAACGGACGGCCTTGAACACTGAAGCTTTCTTT. The genes are TRBV6-5 and TRBJ1-1, with unresolved D. The CDR3 length is 16 residues. CDR1 MNHEY and CDR2 SVGAGI come from the germline V gene. Trimming took 2 bases from V and 0 from J, leaving 13 bases between them.

Many counts were recorded for this clonotype. The chain has TRBV7-2 and TRBJ2-5, with 13 bases identical to TRBD2. The CDR3 contains 16 residues. Germline V gene lookup returns CDR1 SGHTA and CDR2 FQGNSA. The V and J ends lost 1 base and 5 bases, in that order; junction bases with no gene match: 4. The CDR3 DNA sequence: TGTGCCAGCAGCTTAGGACTAGCGGGAGGACACGAGACCCAGTACTTC. Encoded protein: CASSLGLAGGHETQYF.

As concerns this clonotype: A read error may produce the germline difference seen at one junction end. This rearrangement joins TRBV6-2 or TRBV6-3 to TRBJ2-4; 9 nucleotides agree with TRBD1. The CDR3 loop spans 16 amino acids. CDR1 is MNHEY, CDR2 SVGEGT, per germline. CDR3 DNA: TGTGCCAGTAGTTCCGGGACAGGGCATGCCAAAAACATTCAGTACTTC. Residues: CASSSGTGHAKNIQYF.

This clonotype was detected ten times or more. Here the CDR3 DNA reads TGTGCCAGCAGCGCGCCTAGCACAGATACGCAGTATTTT. It yields the protein CASSAPSTDTQYF. This chain joins TRBV9 and TRBJ2-3; D ambiguous. The CDR3 spans 13 residues. Germline V gene lookup returns CDR1 SGDLS and CDR2 YYNGEE. Trimming stripped 3 bases from V and 0 bases from J, with 5 bases between. Combining the CDR3 with reference TRBV9 and TRBJ2-3 gives the whole variable domain DSGVTQTPKHLITATGQRVTLRCSPRSGDLSVYWYQQSLDQGLQFLIQYYNGEERAKGNILERFSAQQFPDLHSELNLSSLELGDSALYFCASSAPSTDTQYFGPGTRLTVL.

This clonotype was picked up many times. This chain uses TRBV7-9 with TRBJ1-5, with D possibly being TRBD1 (6 bases). The CDR3 consists of 12 residues. The germline V gene encodes CDR1 SEHNR and CDR2 FQNEAQ (reference sequence). The V end lost 4 bases, the J end lost 9 bases, and 10 bases lay between the germline ends. In nucleotides, the CDR3 is TGTGCCAGCAGCTCACAGGGAAGGCCCCAGCATTTT. This sequence encodes CASSSQGRPQHF.

The chain couples TRBV3-1 to TRBJ1-2; D might be TRBD1 (6 bases). The germline V gene encodes CDR1 LGHDT and CDR2 YNNKEL (reference sequence). With 1 base removed from V and 2 bases from J, the gap between germline ends came to 14 bases. This CDR3 spans 16 amino acids. The CDR3, as DNA: TGTGCCAGCAGCCAAGGGGGGGCGGGGGCCAACTATGGCTACACCTTC. Protein product: CASSQGGAGANYGYTF.

This clonotype was picked up many times. The chain links TRBV20-1 to TRBJ2-5, with D perhaps TRBD2 (5 bases). The V gene lost 6 bases and the J gene lost 5 bases, with 13 bases spanning the gap. Germline assignment: CDR1 DFQATT and CDR2 SNEGSKA (reference sequence). The CDR3 totals 12 residues. The chain's CDR3 is CSASGLTETQYF. DNA for the CDR3: TGCAGTGCGTCTGGACTGACGGAGACCCAGTACTTC.

This clonotype came up many times. The gene calls are TRBV29-1 and TRBJ2-1, with 9 bases identical to TRBD2. J gave up 9 bases and V 1 base, and 7 bases lay outside the gene matches. The germline V gene has CDR1 SQVTM and CDR2 ANQGSEA. This CDR3 has 14 amino acids. The CDR3: CSVEGAGGPLEQFF. As DNA, the CDR3 is TGCAGCGTTGAAGGCGCGGGAGGGCCCCTTGAGCAGTTCTTC.

This clonotype was seen repeatedly, ten times or more. The chain uses TRBV13 and TRBJ2-7, with 12 bases aligning to TRBD2. V lost 5 bases to trimming and J lost 3 bases; unmatched junction nucleotides: 2. CDR1 PRHDT and CDR2 FYEKMQ come from the germline V gene (reference sequence). This CDR3 comprises 14 residues. The CDR3 DNA reads as TGTGCCAGCAGCGAACTAGCGGGAGGCTACGAGCAGTACTTC. Protein product: CASSELAGGYEQYF.